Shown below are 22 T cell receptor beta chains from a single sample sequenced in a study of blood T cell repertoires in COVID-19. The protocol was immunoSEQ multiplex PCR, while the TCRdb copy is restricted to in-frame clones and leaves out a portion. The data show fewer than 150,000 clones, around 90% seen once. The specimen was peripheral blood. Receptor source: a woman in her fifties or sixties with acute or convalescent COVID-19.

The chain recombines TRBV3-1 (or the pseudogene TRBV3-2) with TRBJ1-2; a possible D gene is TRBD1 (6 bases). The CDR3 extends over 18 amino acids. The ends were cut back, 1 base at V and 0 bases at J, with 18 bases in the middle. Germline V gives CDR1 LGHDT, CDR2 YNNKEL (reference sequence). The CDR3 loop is CASSQVWGRGPTNYGYTF. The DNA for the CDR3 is TGTGCCAGCAGCCAAGTTTGGGGCAGGGGTCCCACTAACTATGGCTACACCTTC.

The CDR3 reads CASSFSRVGEQFF. The DNA of the CDR3 is TGTGCCAGCAGTTTTTCCAGGGTTGGGGAGCAGTTCTTC. The chain uses TRBV28 and TRBJ2-1; tentatively, D is TRBD1 (5 bases). The CDR3 has 13 amino acids. CDR1 and CDR2 (germline): MDHEN, SYDVKM. The V end was cut by 3 bases, the J end by 10 bases, with 13 bases between.

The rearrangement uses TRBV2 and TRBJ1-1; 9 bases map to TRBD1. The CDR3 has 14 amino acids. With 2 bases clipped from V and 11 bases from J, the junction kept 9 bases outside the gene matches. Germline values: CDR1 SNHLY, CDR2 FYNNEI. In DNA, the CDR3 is TGTGCCAGCAGTGAAATGGGGACAGGGTTTGGGGCTTTCTTT. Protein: CASSEMGTGFGAFF.

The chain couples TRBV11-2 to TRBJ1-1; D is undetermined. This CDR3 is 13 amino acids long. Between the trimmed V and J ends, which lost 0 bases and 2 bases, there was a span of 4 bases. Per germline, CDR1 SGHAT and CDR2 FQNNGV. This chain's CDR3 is CASSLDINTEAFF. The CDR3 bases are TGTGCCAGCAGCTTAGACATTAACACTGAAGCTTTCTTT.

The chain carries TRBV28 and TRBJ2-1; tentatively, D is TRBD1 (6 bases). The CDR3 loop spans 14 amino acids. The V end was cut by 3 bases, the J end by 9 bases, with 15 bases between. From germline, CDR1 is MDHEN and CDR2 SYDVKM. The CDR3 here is CASSFSGADSEQFF. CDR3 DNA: TGTGCCAGCAGTTTTTCAGGGGCGGACAGTGAGCAGTTCTTC.

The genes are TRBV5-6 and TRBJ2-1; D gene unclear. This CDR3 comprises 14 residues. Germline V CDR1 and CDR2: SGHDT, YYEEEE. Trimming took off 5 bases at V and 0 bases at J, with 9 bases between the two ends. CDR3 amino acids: CASSPRSSYNEQFF. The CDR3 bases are TGTGCCAGCAGTCCTCGGAGCTCCTACAATGAGCAGTTCTTC.

CDR3 in amino acids: CAISARLAGGPMTDTQYF. The CDR3 bases are TGTGCCATCAGTGCTAGACTAGCGGGAGGGCCTATGACAGATACGCAGTATTTT. J is TRBJ2-3 and V is TRBV10-3; 14 bases are a match to TRBD2. J lost 3 bases, V lost 4 bases, and 9 bases had no gene match. The germline gives CDR1 ENHRY, CDR2 SYGVKD. The CDR3 runs 18 residues.

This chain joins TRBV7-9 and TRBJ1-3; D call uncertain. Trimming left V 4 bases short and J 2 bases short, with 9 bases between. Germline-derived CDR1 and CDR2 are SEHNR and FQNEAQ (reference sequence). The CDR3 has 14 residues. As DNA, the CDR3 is TGTGCCAGCAGCTCACTCGAAACTGGAAACACCATATATTTT. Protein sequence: CASSSLETGNTIYF. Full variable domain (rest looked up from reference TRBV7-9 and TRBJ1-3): DTGVSQNPRHKITKRGQNVTFRCDPISEHNRLYWYRQTLGQGPEFLTYFQNEAQLEKSRLLSDRFSAERPKGSFSTLEIQRTEQGDSAMYLCASSSLETGNTIYFGEGSWLTVV.

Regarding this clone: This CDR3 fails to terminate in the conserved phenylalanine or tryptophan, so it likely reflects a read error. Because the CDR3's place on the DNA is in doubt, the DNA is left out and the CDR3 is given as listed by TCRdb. CDR3: CASSQDAGFASGSV. The J gene is TRBJ1-1, the V gene TRBV4-1; the D segment call TRBD1 is taken from the table without a DNA check. Ends included, the CDR3 has 14 residues. Germline V CDR1 and CDR2: MGHRA, YSYEKL.

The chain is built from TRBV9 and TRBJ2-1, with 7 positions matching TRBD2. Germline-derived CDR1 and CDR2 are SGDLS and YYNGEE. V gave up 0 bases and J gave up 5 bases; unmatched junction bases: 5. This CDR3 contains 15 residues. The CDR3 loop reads CASSVGEGFHNEQFF. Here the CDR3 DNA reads TGTGCCAGCAGCGTAGGGGAGGGGTTTCACAATGAGCAGTTCTTC. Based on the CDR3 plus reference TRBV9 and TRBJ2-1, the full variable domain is DSGVTQTPKHLITATGQRVTLRCSPRSGDLSVYWYQQSLDQGLQFLIQYYNGEERAKGNILERFSAQQFPDLHSELNLSSLELGDSALYFCASSVGEGFHNEQFFGPGTRLTVL.

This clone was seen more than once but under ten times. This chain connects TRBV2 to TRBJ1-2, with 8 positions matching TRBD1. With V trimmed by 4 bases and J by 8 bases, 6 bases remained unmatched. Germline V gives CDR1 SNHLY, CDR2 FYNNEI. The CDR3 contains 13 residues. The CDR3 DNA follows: TGTGCCAGCAGTGGAGGGACAGGCGGGGGCTACACCTTC. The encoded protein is CASSGGTGGGYTF.

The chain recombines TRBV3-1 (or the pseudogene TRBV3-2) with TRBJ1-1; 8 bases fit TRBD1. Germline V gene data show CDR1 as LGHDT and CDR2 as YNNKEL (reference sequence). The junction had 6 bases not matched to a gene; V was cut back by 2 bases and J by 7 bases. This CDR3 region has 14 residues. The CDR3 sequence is CASSQRTGIGEAFF. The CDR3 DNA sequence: TGTGCCAGCAGCCAACGGACAGGGATCGGTGAAGCTTTCTTT.

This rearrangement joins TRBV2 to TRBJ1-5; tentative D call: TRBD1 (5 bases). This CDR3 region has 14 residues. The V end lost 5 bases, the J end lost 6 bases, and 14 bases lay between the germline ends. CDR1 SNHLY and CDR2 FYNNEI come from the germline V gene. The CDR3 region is CASSRQGIGQPQHF. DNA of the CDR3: TGTGCCAGCAGTCGCCAGGGAATCGGTCAGCCCCAGCATTTT.

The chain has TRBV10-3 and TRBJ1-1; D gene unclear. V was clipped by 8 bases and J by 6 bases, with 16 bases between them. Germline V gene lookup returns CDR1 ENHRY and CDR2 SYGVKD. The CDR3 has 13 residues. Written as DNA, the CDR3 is TGTGCCATCGCCCGAGGGCCGGGAGCTGAAGCTTTCTTT. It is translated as CAIARGPGAEAFF.

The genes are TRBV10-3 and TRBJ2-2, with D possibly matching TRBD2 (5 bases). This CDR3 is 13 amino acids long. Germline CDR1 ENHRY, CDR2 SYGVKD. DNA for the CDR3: TGTGCAATCGGAGGCTCAGGCACCGGGGAGCTGTTTTTT. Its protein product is CAIGGSGTGELFF.

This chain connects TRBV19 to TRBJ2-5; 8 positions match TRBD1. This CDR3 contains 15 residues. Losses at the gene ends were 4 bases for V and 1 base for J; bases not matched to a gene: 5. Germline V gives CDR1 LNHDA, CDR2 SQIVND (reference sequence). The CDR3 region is CASSTRGTGQETQYF. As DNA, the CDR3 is TGTGCCAGTAGTACCCGAGGGACAGGCCAAGAGACCCAGTACTTC.

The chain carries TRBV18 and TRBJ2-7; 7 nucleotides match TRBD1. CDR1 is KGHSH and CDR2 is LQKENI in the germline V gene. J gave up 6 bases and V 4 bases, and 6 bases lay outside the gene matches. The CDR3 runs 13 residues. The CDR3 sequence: CASSLGQDREQYF. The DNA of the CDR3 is TGTGCCAGCTCACTCGGACAGGACCGCGAGCAGTACTTC.

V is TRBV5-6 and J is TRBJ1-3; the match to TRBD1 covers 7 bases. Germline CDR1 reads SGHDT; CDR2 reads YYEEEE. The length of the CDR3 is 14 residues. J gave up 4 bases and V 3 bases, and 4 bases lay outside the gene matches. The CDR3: CASSSGGAGNTIYF. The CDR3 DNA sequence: TGTGCCAGCAGCTCAGGGGGAGCCGGAAACACCATATATTTT.

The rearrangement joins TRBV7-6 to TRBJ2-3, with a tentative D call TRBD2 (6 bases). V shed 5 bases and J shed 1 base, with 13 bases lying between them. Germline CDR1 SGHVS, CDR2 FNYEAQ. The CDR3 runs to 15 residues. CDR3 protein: CASSRRRDGTDTQYF. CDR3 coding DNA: TGTGCCAGCAGCCGCCGGAGGGACGGCACAGATACGCAGTATTTT.

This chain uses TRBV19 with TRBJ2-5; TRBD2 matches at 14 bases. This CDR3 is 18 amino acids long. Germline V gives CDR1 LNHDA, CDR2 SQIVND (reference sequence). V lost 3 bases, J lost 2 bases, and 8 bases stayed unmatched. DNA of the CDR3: TGTGCCAGTAGTATGATTCAGGGGACTAGCGGGGGTCAAGAGACCCAGTACTTC. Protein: CASSMIQGTSGGQETQYF.

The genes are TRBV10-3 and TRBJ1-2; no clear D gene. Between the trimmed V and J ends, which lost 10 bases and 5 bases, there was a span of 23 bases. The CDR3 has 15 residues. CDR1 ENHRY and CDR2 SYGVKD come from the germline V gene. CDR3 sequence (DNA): TGTGCCACCCGGGCGGAGGTCAACCGATTATATGGCTACACCTTC. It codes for CATRAEVNRLYGYTF.

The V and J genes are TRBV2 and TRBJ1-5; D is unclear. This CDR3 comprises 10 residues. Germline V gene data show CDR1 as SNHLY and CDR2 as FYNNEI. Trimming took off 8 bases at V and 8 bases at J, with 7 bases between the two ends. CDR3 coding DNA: TGTGCCAGCGGAGAGGAGCCCCAGCATTTT. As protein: CASGEEPQHF. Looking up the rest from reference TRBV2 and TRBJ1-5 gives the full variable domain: EPEVTQTPSHQVTQMGQEVILRCVPISNHLYFYWYRQILGQKVEFLVSFYNNEISEKSEIFDDQFSVERPDGSNFTLKIRSTKLEDSAMYFCASGEEPQHFGDGTRLSIL.